This T cell receptor beta chain came from a study of shared clonotypes between healthy human individuals. TCRdb's table, derived via immunoSEQ multiplex PCR, lists solely in-frame clones and lacks some. The data contain approximately 980,000 clones, about 80% of them singletons. CD4+ cell separation produced CD45RA+ naive and CD45RA-negative memory subsets. Points on this clone: What it binds is not known.

Study-wide findings and caveats: Among non-shared clonotypes, generation probabilities were lower than among those shared by all four donors.

This CDR3 is built from 15 residues. The V gene lost 0 bases and the J gene lost 6 bases, with 15 bases spanning the gap. In germline, CDR1 is SEHNR, CDR2 FQNEAQ (reference sequence). The sample comprised memory CD4+ T cells sorted from blood. As for subset: CD45RA-negative fraction. This receptor was identified in a man between 18 and 35 years old in good health. The chain uses TRBV7-9 and TRBJ2-7, with D perhaps TRBD1 or TRBD2 (5 bases each). The CDR3 region has the DNA TGTGCCAGCAGCTTAGCGTTTCAACTTGGGGGCGAGCAGTACTTC. Its translation: CASSLAFQLGGEQYF.